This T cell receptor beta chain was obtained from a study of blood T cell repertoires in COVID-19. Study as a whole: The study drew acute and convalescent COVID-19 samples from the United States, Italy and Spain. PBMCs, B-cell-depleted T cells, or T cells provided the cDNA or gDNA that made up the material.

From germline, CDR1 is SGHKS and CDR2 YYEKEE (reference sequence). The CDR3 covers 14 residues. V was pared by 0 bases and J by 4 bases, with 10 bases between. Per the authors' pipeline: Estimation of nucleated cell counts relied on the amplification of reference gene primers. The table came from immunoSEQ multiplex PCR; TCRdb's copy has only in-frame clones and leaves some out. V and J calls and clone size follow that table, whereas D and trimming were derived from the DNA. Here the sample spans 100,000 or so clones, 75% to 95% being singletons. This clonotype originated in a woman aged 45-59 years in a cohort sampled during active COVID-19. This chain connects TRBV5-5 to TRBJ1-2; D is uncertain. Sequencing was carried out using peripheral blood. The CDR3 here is CASSLEQTIYGYTF. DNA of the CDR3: TGTGCCAGCAGCTTGGAACAGACGATCTATGGCTACACCTTC.